These 19 T cell receptor beta chains were all obtained from the same sample, sequenced in a study of T cells in Graves' hyperthyroidism and ophthalmopathy. Amplified regions were TCR beta CDR3 sequences from RNA transcripts. HTBI primers were the set used in a first-round RT-PCR of the TCR CDR3. TCRdb ran MiXCR on the multiplex PCR reads and lists one entry per CDR3 protein. Counted here are about 500,000 distinct CDR3 sequences, 15% to 20% occurring once; the ten biggest clones make up approximately 15%. The sample taken for sequencing was blood. The source of these receptors is a woman between 18 and 29 years old with Graves' ophthalmopathy.

The chain carries TRBV15 and TRBJ1-5; TRBD1 might be the D (5 bases). The germline CDR1 and CDR2 sequences are LNHNV and YYDKDF (reference sequence). The CDR3 runs 17 residues. Trimming took off 1 base at V and 3 bases at J, with 16 bases between the two ends. CDR3 sequence (DNA): TGTGCCACCAGCAGAGTCCCGGGACTTCGCTCCAATCAGCCCCAGCATTTT. It translates to CATSRVPGLRSNQPQHF.

This clonotype came up many times. J is TRBJ2-2 and V is TRBV6-5; D gene ambiguous. V was cut by 0 bases and J by 2 bases, with 7 bases left in between. CDR1 MNHEY and CDR2 SVGAGI come from the germline V gene. CDR3 length equals 15 residues. Here the CDR3 DNA reads TGTGCCAGCAGTTACTCGTTTCGAAACACCGGGGAGCTGTTTTTT. Its protein is CASSYSFRNTGELFF.

The sample holds many counts of this clonotype. The chain couples TRBV4-1 to TRBJ2-1, with D hard to call. The germline V gene encodes CDR1 MGHRA and CDR2 YSYEKL. V lost 1 base, J lost 7 bases, and 2 bases lay in between. The CDR3 sequence is 11 residues long. CDR3 in amino acids: CASSQVNEQFF. Written as DNA, the CDR3 is TGCGCCAGCAGCCAAGTTAATGAGCAGTTCTTC.

This clonotype was observed a handful of times. The rearrangement joins TRBV5-1 to TRBJ2-1; TRBD2 matches 8 bases. The germline CDR1 and CDR2 sequences are SGHRS and YFSETQ. CDR3 length equals 15 residues. The V segment lost 2 bases and the J segment 15 bases; nucleotides outside the gene matches: 16. The CDR3 protein is CASSFIAVSGEVPFF. The CDR3 region has the DNA TGCGCCAGCAGCTTTATCGCCGTTAGCGGGGAGGTCCCGTTCTTC.

This sequence joins TRBV15 and TRBJ2-1; TRBD1 matches 8 bases. The germline V gene has CDR1 LNHNV and CDR2 YYDKDF (reference sequence). The V gene end was trimmed by 5 bases and the J gene end by 7 bases; junction bases not matched to a gene: 4. The length of the CDR3 is 13 residues. This CDR3 reads CATSPRTGNEQFF. CDR3 DNA sequence: TGTGCCACCAGCCCCCGGACAGGGAATGAGCAGTTCTTC.

The rearrangement joins TRBV9 to TRBJ1-6; tentatively, D is TRBD1 (6 bases). From germline, CDR1 is SGDLS and CDR2 YYNGEE. The CDR3 has 19 residues. V dropped 3 bases and J dropped 0 bases, with 19 bases sitting between them. CDR3 in amino acids: CASSGVGAGASSYNSPLHF. In DNA, the CDR3 is TGTGCCAGCAGCGGGGTTGGAGCGGGGGCAAGCTCCTATAATTCACCCCTCCACTTT.

This clonotype was counted at least ten times. The rearrangement links TRBV7-2 to TRBJ2-7; 10 bases are a match to TRBD2. The CDR3 spans 15 residues. Losses at the gene ends were 3 bases for V and 2 bases for J; bases not matched to a gene: 4. Germline CDR1 SGHTA, CDR2 FQGNSA. CDR3 coding DNA: TGTGCCAGCAGCTTCAACAGCGGGAGGGCCTACGAGCAGTACTTC. It specifies CASSFNSGRAYEQYF.

This clonotype occurred many times. The chain is built from TRBV11-2 and TRBJ2-1, with 10 positions matching TRBD2. Germline loops: CDR1 SGHAT, CDR2 FQNNGV. This CDR3 region has 16 residues. The V gene end was trimmed by 7 bases and the J gene end by 4 bases; junction bases not matched to a gene: 10. CDR3 nucleotide sequence: TGTGCCAGCAACCTAGTGGCTAGCGGGAGTTACAATGAGCAGTTCTTC. It specifies CASNLVASGSYNEQFF. Drawing the rest from reference TRBV11-2 and TRBJ2-1, the complete variable domain is EAGVAQSPRYKIIEKRQSVAFWCNPISGHATLYWYQQILGQGPKLLIQFQNNGVVDDSQLPKDRFSAERLKGVDSTLKIQPAKLEDSAVYLCASNLVASGSYNEQFFGPGTRLTVL.

This clonotype has more than one count but fewer than ten. The chain carries TRBV14 and TRBJ2-3; 13 bases fit TRBD2. Germline assignment: CDR1 SGHDN and CDR2 FVKESK. This CDR3 region has 17 residues. Trimming took 4 bases from V and 9 from J; bases not matched to a gene: 13. As DNA, the CDR3 is TGTGCCAGCAGCCCGGCCGGACTAGCGGGAGCACAGGGGACGCAGTATTTT. This gives the protein CASSPAGLAGAQGTQYF.

The chain joins TRBV4-1 to TRBJ2-1; 12 bases fit TRBD2. Trimming cost V 3 bases and J 4 bases; bases outside gene matches: 4. Germline-derived CDR1 and CDR2 are MGHRA and YSYEKL. The CDR3 is 16 residues long. CDR3 sequence reads: CASSHRLAGAYNEQFF. CDR3 DNA: TGCGCCAGCAGCCACCGACTAGCGGGGGCGTACAATGAGCAGTTCTTC.

This clonotype was seen repeatedly, ten times or more. This sequence joins TRBV7-3 and TRBJ2-3, with 10 bases identical to TRBD2. This CDR3 has 17 amino acids. The germline gives CDR1 SGHTA, CDR2 FQGTGA. Trimming at V came to 2 bases and at J to 4 bases, leaving 9 bases not matched to a gene. CDR3 sequence: CASSLFSGGIRADTQYF. The CDR3 nucleotides are TGTGCCAGCAGCTTATTTAGCGGGGGGATCAGGGCAGATACGCAGTATTTT.

This clonotype was detected a few times. The rearrangement links TRBV3-1 to TRBJ2-1; D tentatively fits TRBD1 or TRBD2 (6 bases each). The CDR3 has 15 amino acids. Trimming took off 4 bases at V and 7 bases at J, with 17 bases between the two ends. Germline CDR1 is LGHDT and CDR2 is YNNKEL (reference sequence). CDR3 nucleotide sequence: TGTGCCAGCAGCCGTCGGCCGGGGGCGATAAATGAGCAGTTCTTC. Protein: CASSRRPGAINEQFF.

This clonotype has just a few counts. Possible read error: a much larger clone is one base away. V gene TRBV6-4 combines with J gene TRBJ2-2; D possibly corresponds to TRBD1 (5 bases). The CDR3 loop spans 12 amino acids. The germline gives CDR1 MRHNA, CDR2 SNTAGT. The V and J ends lost 6 bases and 5 bases respectively, with 7 bases between them. CDR3 bases: TGTGCCAGCAGCGCAGGGACCGGGGAGCTGTTTTTT. Its translation: CASSAGTGELFF.

The gene calls are TRBV14 and TRBJ2-6; no definite D call. Germline V gene lookup returns CDR1 SGHDN and CDR2 FVKESK. V was pared by 7 bases and J by 0 bases, with 7 bases between. This CDR3 is built from 14 residues. CDR3 in amino acids: CASTSSSGANVLTF. Written as DNA, the CDR3 is TGTGCCAGCACGTCAAGCTCTGGGGCCAACGTCCTGACTTTC.

The rearrangement uses TRBV10-3 and TRBJ1-1; the D gene is possibly TRBD1 (5 bases). This CDR3 spans 15 amino acids. Trimming removed 2 bases at V and 1 base at J, with 11 bases between. The germline CDR1 and CDR2 sequences are ENHRY and SYGVKD. Here the CDR3 DNA reads TGTGCCATCAGTGAGACATTGGGACCGAACACTGAAGCTTTCTTT. This codes for CAISETLGPNTEAFF.

This clonotype appeared many times. This chain joins TRBV2 and TRBJ1-6, with D unclear. V shed 5 bases and J shed 5 bases, with 10 bases lying between them. The CDR3 contains 14 residues. Germline V CDR1 and CDR2: SNHLY, FYNNEI. CDR3 sequence (DNA): TGTGCCAGCAGTCCCGGCCAGGATAATTCACCCCTCCACTTT. This sequence encodes CASSPGQDNSPLHF.

This clonotype was recorded at least ten times. The CDR3 bases are TGCAGTGCTAGGGGACCACAGGGCGATACGCAGTATTTT. The encoded protein is CSARGPQGDTQYF. The chain links TRBV20-1 to TRBJ2-3, with D possibly being TRBD1 (6 bases). The CDR3 covers 13 residues. The germline CDR1 and CDR2 sequences are DFQATT and SNEGSKA (reference sequence). Trimming took off 3 bases at V and 6 bases at J, with 13 bases between the two ends.

The chain combines TRBV11-2 with TRBJ2-1; 11 bases agree with TRBD2. The CDR3 loop spans 14 amino acids. From germline, CDR1 is SGHAT and CDR2 FQNNGV. V dropped 3 bases and J dropped 9; count of bases not matched to a gene: 4. The CDR3 DNA reads as TGTGCCAGCAGCTTTCAGCTAGCGGGAGGTGAGCAGTTCTTC. It yields the protein CASSFQLAGGEQFF.

This clonotype has at least ten counts. V is TRBV28 and J is TRBJ2-1; unclear D gene. With 5 bases removed from V and 12 bases from J, the gap between germline ends came to 20 bases. There are 14 residues in the CDR3. Germline-derived CDR1 and CDR2 are MDHEN and SYDVKM. The CDR3 DNA follows: TGTGCCAGCAGTCTTACGACCCCAGCAGGAGCGCAGTTCTTC. Translated, it gives CASSLTTPAGAQFF.